This TCR beta chain was retrieved from a study of persistence of HIV-infected CD4 T cells. This clone was observed once. Its specificity is not known. Lysates of CMV-infected fibroblasts at around 10 ug/mL stimulated these cells. Responding CD4+ T cells were sorted by upregulation of both CD40 ligand and CD69. CD8-depleted PBMCs were stimulated 15 to 20 hours with anti-CD28/CD49d costimulation, CD40-blocking antibody and enfuvirtide. The CDR3 runs to 14 residues. This was the immunoSEQ version 4 assay in survey mode. Profiled with immunoSEQ multiplex PCR; TCRdb holds only in-frame clones, not every one. The sample shows about 21,000 clones, more than 75% of them seen only once.

The V call is TRBV12-2, the J call TRBJ2-7; TRBD1 was called by the table and not checked on the DNA. TRBV12-2 is described as a pseudogene. The receptor's source is an adult man with HIV who was CMV-seropositive. The input for sequencing was CD4+ T cells sorted from PBMCs after approximately 19-hour stimulation, taken from a patient who received antiretroviral therapy. The CDR3 loop is CASRPWDRSYEQYF. The DNA for the CDR3 is TGTGCAAGTCGCCCCTGGGACAGGTCCTACGAGCAGTACTTC.